The entry that follows covers one T cell receptor (beta chain) sequence. Its antigen is undetermined. This sample was included in a study of cytomegalovirus exposure and HLA in healthy donors. Turning to the study itself: A preliminary data release comprised 80 million to 95 million unique TCRs obtained from HLA-typed donors. Study observations and caveats: A later analysis linked a missense DCLRE1C variant to TCR beta V- and J-gene trimming. Later analysis found that TCR beta chains associated with HLA were more clonally expanded than other, equally common chains. Most TCR sequences were uncommon, yet certain public TCRs appeared in many donors.

PCR involved 60 Vbeta and 13 Jbeta primers. Clones were read by immunoSEQ multiplex PCR, and TCRdb kept only the in-frame ones, dropping some. The data contain tens of thousands of clones, 80% to 90% of them singletons. CDR3 length: 16 residues. Looked up from germline, CDR1 is SGHVS and CDR2 is FNYEAQ. The V and J ends lost 2 bases and 5 bases, in that order; junction bases with no gene match: 6. The sample was PBMCs. The chain employs TRBV7-6 and TRBJ2-4; 10 bases fit TRBD2. This TCR was sampled from a boy between 10 and 17 years old in good health and CMV-seronegative. The CDR3 coding sequence is TGTGCCAGCAGCTTAACTAGCGGGGATGGGGAAAACATTCAGTACTTC. Amino acids: CASSLTSGDGENIQYF. Using reference TRBV7-6 and TRBJ2-4 for the parts outside the CDR3, the full variable domain is GAGVSQSPRYKVTKRGQDVALRCDPISGHVSLYWYRQALGQGPEFLTYFNYEAQQDKSGLPNDRFSAERPEGSISTLTIQRTEQRDSAMYRCASSLTSGDGENIQYFGAGTRLSVL.